Sequencing of this T cell receptor (beta chain) was carried out in a study of blood T cells in healthy people across ages. Findings of the study overall: Roughly linear declines in TCR beta diversity per million T cells occurred with age.

About this clonotype: Its antigen is unknown.

Trimming took off 6 bases at V and 8 bases at J, with 12 bases between the two ends. The CDR3 sequence is 12 residues long. Per the germline V gene, CDR1 is ENHRY and CDR2 is SYGVKD. Russia was home to the donors, healthy Caucasian individuals aged roughly 6 to 90. Alongside a J-beta primer mix, a sample-barcoded 5' primer served in a second PCR lasting about 6 to 11 cycles. TCRdb re-called the 5' RACE reads with MiXCR, one entry per CDR3 protein. The repertoire holds around 1,000,000 distinct CDR3 sequences, with about 25% as singletons. This sample was shared with a second study, whose subject was T cells of mothers and their children.

The V gene is TRBV10-3, the J gene TRBJ2-3, with D perhaps TRBD1 or TRBD2 (5 bases each). Sequencing input: blood. This TCR was sampled from a girl aged 2 to 10 in good health. CDR3 residues: CAIRMRGGTQYF. In nucleotides, the CDR3 is TGTGCCATCAGGATGCGTGGGGGTACGCAGTATTTT.